A selection of T cell receptor beta chains follows, all from one sample in a study of shared clonotypes between healthy human individuals. Clones were sequenced by immunoSEQ multiplex PCR, and TCRdb holds only the in-frame ones, with some missing. The data contain about 670,000 clones, 72% of them singletons. Material: memory CD4+ T cells sorted from blood. The receptor set was obtained from a woman in her twenties or thirties in good health. CDR3s leave out the opening cysteine and the closing phenylalanine or tryptophan. Each record gives: J gene, V gene, clone size, CDR3 protein. Only some rows state a clone size, as once, few, many or a class for expanded clones.

J: TRBJ1-2; V: TRBV28; size: .; CDR3: ASSTGDWVHGYT
J: TRBJ2-1; V: TRBV30; size: .; CDR3: ASAFGDTHNEQF
J: TRBJ2-7; V: TRBV2; size: many; CDR3: ASSDTSGHEPYEQY
J: TRBJ1-2; V: TRBV27; size: once; CDR3: ASSLTILDRNYGYT
J: TRBJ2-5; V: TRBV6-1; size: .; CDR3: ASSENVGQDMPQY
J: TRBJ1-4; V: TRBV5-1; size: .; CDR3: ASSQSGGSEEKLF
J: TRBJ2-2; V: TRBV15; size: .; CDR3: ATSRVFTGTGELF
J: TRBJ1-3; V: TRBV6-5; size: once; CDR3: ASARQRSSGNTIY
J: TRBJ2-7; V: TRBV5-1; size: .; CDR3: ASSLSTGALN
J: TRBJ1-2; V: TRBV5-1; size: few; CDR3: ASSRSTGGIDYGYT
J: TRBJ1-2; V: TRBV5-1; size: .; CDR3: ASEPGHGYGGYT
J: TRBJ2-7; V: TRBV5-5; size: .; CDR3: ASSLVGSGSVYEQY
J: TRBJ1-1; V: TRBV19; size: few; CDR3: ASSTGQGRVRTEAF
J: TRBJ1-2; V: TRBV6-5; size: .; CDR3: ASSYPTGGGYT
J: TRBJ2-5; V: TRBV7-7; size: .; CDR3: ASSFSGNQETQY
J: TRBJ1-2; V: TRBV5-1; size: few; CDR3: ASSRGQGERISYGYT
J: TRBJ1-1; V: TRBV2; size: .; CDR3: ASSEYQGGVNTEAF
J: TRBJ1-5; V: TRBV18; size: few; CDR3: ASSEGRNQPQH
J: TRBJ1-3; V: TRBV18; size: once; CDR3: ASSPSSGDSGNTIY
J: TRBJ2-4; V: TRBV5-6; size: few; CDR3: ASSELAGGPLNIQY
J: TRBJ1-2; V: TRBV28; size: once; CDR3: ASSLSPSYGYT
J: TRBJ2-7; V: TRBV28; size: .; CDR3: ASSFIWQPSGTVSYEQY
J: TRBJ2-2; V: TRBV7-9; size: once; CDR3: ASRPAGRDTGELF
J: TRBJ2-7; V: TRBV5-6; size: .; CDR3: ATESLGGEQY
J: TRBJ2-3; V: TRBV7-8; size: .; CDR3: ASSRTQGVSDTQY
J: TRBJ1-1; V: TRBV7-9; size: .; CDR3: ASSPGQGEAF
J: TRBJ1-1; V: TRBV5-4; size: .; CDR3: ASRPGQGYTEAF
J: TRBJ1-2; V: TRBV29-1; size: .; CDR3: SVGMWGQKGSYGYT
J: TRBJ2-3; V: TRBV7-9; size: .; CDR3: ASSPAGLWRDTQY
J: TRBJ2-7; V: TRBV5-5; size: few; CDR3: ASSLEGATGYEQY
J: TRBJ1-2; V: TRBV29-1; size: .; CDR3: SVEDNYGYT